Ten or more counts support the clone carrying this T cell receptor (beta chain). Its matching antigen is unknown. A patient was excluded if there was uncontrolled infection, other autoimmune disease, pregnancy or lactation. V was clipped by 0 bases and J by 14 bases, with 16 bases between them. Germline V gene sequence: CDR1 SGHAT, CDR2 FQNNGV. This CDR3 region has 13 residues. The CDR3 regions of TCR beta were amplified from RNA transcripts. Researchers ran a first-round RT-PCR on the TCR CDR3 using the HTBI primer set. Each CDR3 protein gets one entry after TCRdb re-called the multiplex PCR reads with MiXCR. This table holds some 360,000 distinct CDR3 sequences, approximately 15% found once. This sample stems from a study of T cells in Graves' hyperthyroidism and ophthalmopathy. Findings and limits, study-wide: Peripheral blood also featured most of the thyroid clonotypes expanded above 0.001.

Sequenced sample: blood. The J gene is TRBJ1-1, the V gene TRBV11-2; D not certain. This clonotype was obtained from a woman aged 55 to 70 with Graves' hyperthyroidism. The CDR3 reads CASSLEFGTSGFF. The CDR3 nucleotides read TGTGCCAGCAGCTTAGAGTTCGGCACGTCCGGCTTCTTT.